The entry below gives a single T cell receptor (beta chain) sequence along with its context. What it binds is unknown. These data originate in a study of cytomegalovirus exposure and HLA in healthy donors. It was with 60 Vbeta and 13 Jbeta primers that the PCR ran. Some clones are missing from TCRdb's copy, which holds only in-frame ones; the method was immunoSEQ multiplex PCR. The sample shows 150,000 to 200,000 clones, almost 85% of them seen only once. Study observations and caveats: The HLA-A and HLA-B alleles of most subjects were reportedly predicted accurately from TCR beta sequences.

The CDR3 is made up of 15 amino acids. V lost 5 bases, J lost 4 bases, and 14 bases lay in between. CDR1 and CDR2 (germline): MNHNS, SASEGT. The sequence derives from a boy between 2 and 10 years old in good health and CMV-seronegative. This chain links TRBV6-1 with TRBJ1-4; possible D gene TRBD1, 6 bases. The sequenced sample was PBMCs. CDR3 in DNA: TGTGCCAGCAGTCTGGGGGCGGTGAATAATGAAAAACTGTTTTTT. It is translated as CASSLGAVNNEKLFF.